The T cell receptor beta chain under discussion was sequenced for a study of T cell responses to AZD1222 COVID-19 vaccine. Findings and limits, study-wide: Repertoire collection took place solely once the T cell response had peaked. When two AZD1222 doses had been given, Spike-specific TCR breadth and depth rose.

The germline V gene has CDR1 MNHEY and CDR2 SVGEGT. Trimming removed 0 bases at V and 7 bases at J, with 10 bases between. The CDR3 loop spans 14 amino acids. On this clone itself: Its antigen is unknown.

The data were produced by immunoSEQ multiplex PCR, yet TCRdb's version contains in-frame clones alone and is incomplete. The sample includes around 220,000 clones, less than 95% of them seen just once. Sequencing used peripheral blood, obtained 28 days after the second dose of the MenACWY control vaccine. This sequence originates from an adult who received the MenACWY meningococcal vaccine as a control. The chain recombines TRBV6-2 or TRBV6-3 with TRBJ1-5; D is unclear. The CDR3 DNA reads as TGTGCCAGCAGTTACTCGGGGTCCCGGCAGCCCCAGCATTTT. Translated, it gives CASSYSGSRQPQHF.